This T cell receptor (beta chain) emerged from a study of blood T cell repertoires in COVID-19. Across the whole study: Samples came from the United States, Italy and Spain, spanning acute and convalescent COVID-19. PBMCs, B-cell-depleted T cells, or T cells were the source of the cDNA or gDNA that made up the material.

V shed 5 bases and J 4 bases; nucleotides not matched to a gene: 7. The CDR3 totals 17 residues. In germline, CDR1 is SGHTA, CDR2 FQGNSA. Authors' data handling: Using reference gene primer amplification, nucleated cell counts were estimated. Method: immunoSEQ multiplex PCR; TCRdb's copy keeps in-frame clones and lacks some. D and trimming were read from the DNA, whereas the V and J calls and clone size are those reported in that table. Found here are a few hundred thousand clones, under 90% of them singletons; the top ten hold 4% to 5%. This sequence originates from a man aged 25-45 years who had recovered from COVID-19. Specimen: PBMCs or T cells enriched from blood (not recorded which). This chain joins TRBV7-2 and TRBJ2-3, with 15 nucleotides matching TRBD2. CDR3 amino acids: CASSGKGLAGGADTQYF. The CDR3 DNA sequence: TGTGCCAGCAGCGGCAAGGGACTAGCGGGGGGCGCAGATACGCAGTATTTT.